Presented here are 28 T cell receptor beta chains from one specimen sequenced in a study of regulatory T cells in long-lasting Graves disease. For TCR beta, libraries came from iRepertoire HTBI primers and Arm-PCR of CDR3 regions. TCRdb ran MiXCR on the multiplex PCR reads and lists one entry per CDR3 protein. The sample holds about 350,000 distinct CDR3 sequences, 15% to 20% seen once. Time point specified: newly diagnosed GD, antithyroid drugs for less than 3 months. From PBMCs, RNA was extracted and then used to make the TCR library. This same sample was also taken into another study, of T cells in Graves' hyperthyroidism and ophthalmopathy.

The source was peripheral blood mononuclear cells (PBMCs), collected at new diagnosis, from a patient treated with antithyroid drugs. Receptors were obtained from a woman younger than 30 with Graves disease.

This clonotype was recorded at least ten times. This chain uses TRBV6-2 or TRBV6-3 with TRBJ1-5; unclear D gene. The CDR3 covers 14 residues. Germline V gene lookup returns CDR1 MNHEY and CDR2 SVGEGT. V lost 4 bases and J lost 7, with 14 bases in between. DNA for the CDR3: TGTGCCAGCAGTTGGAAGAACGGTGCCCAGCCCCAGCATTTT. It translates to CASSWKNGAQPQHF.

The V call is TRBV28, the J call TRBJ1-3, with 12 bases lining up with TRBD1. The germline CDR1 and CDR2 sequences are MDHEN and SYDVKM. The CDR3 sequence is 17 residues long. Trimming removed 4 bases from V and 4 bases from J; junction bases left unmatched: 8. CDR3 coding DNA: TGTGCCAGCAGTTCTACCGGGACAGGGGGCACGGGAAACACCATATATTTT. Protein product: CASSSTGTGGTGNTIYF.

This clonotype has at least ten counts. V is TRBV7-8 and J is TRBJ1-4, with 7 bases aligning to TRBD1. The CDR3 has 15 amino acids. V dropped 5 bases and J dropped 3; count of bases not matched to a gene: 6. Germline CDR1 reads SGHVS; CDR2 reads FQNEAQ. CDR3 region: CASSPGQAANEKLFF. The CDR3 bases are TGTGCCAGCAGCCCCGGACAGGCAGCTAATGAAAAACTGTTTTTT.

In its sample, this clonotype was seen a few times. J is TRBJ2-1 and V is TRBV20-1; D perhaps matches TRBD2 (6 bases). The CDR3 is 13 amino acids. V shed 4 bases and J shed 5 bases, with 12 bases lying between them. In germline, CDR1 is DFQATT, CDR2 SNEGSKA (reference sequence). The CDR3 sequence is CSAMGGPNNEQFF. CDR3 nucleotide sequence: TGCAGTGCTATGGGGGGACCAAACAATGAGCAGTTCTTC.

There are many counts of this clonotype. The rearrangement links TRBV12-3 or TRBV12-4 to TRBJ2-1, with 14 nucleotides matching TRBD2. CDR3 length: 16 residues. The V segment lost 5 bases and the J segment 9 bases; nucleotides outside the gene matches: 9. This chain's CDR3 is CASSPSTSGRAGEQFF. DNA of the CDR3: TGTGCCAGCAGTCCGTCGACTAGCGGGAGGGCCGGTGAGCAGTTCTTC.

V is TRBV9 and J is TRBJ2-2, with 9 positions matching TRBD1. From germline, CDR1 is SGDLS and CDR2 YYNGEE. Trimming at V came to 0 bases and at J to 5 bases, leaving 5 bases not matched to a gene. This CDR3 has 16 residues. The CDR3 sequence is CASSVGGQGLTGELFF. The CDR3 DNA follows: TGTGCCAGCAGCGTAGGGGGACAGGGCCTAACCGGGGAGCTGTTTTTT.

CDR3 residues: CASSRDRGLSQPQHF. The CDR3, as DNA: TGTGCCAGCAGCCGCGACAGGGGCCTCTCTCAGCCCCAGCATTTT. V is TRBV7-9 and J is TRBJ1-5; TRBD1 matches 8 bases. Losses at the gene ends were 5 bases for V and 6 bases for J; bases not matched to a gene: 9. Looked up from germline, CDR1 is SEHNR and CDR2 is FQNEAQ (reference sequence). This CDR3 is built from 15 residues.

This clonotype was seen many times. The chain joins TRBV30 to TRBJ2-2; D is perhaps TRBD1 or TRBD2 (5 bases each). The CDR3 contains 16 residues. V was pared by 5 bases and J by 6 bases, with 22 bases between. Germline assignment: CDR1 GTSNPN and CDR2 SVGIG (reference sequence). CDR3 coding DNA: TGTGCCTGGGGGGCTCGGGGTAGTTTCTCCTCCGGGGAGCTGTTTTTT. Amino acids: CAWGARGSFSSGELFF.

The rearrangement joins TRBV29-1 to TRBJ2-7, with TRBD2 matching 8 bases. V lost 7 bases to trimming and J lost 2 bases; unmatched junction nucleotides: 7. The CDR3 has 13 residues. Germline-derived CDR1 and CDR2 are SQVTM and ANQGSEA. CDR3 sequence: CSGGGRDPYEQYF. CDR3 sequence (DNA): TGCAGCGGCGGGGGGCGGGACCCCTACGAGCAGTACTTC.

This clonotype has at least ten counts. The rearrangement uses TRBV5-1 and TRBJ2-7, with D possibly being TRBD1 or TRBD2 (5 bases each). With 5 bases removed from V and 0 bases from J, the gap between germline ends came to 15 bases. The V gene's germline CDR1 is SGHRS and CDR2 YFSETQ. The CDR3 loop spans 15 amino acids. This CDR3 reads CASRLSGANSYEQYF. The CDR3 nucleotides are TGCGCCAGCAGGCTGTCCGGGGCGAACTCCTACGAGCAGTACTTC.

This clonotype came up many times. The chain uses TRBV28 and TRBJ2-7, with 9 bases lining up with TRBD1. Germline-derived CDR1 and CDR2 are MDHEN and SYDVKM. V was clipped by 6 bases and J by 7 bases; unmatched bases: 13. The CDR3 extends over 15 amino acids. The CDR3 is CASRKPGQGKEEQYF. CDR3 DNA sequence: TGTGCCAGCAGGAAGCCGGGACAGGGTAAAGAGGAGCAGTACTTC.

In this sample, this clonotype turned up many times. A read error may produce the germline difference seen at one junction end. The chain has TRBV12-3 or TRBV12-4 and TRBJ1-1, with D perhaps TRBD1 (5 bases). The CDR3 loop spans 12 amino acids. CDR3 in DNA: TGTGCCAGCAGTTTATTTCGGGGGGACCGACAATTT. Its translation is CASSLFRGDRQF.

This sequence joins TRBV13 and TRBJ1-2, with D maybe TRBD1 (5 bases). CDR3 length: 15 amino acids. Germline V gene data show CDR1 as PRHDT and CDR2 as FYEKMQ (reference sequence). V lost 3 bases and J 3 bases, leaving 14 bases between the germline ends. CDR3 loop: CASSFRSRADYGYTF. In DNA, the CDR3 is TGTGCCAGCAGCTTTAGGTCCAGGGCTGACTATGGCTACACCTTC.

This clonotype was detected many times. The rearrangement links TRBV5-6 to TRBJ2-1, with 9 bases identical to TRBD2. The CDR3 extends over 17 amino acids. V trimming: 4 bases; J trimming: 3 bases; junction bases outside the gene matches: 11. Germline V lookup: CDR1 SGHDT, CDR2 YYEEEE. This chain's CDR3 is CASSKLAGNPDYNEQFF. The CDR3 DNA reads TGTGCCAGCAGCAAACTAGCGGGCAACCCAGACTACAATGAGCAGTTCTTC.

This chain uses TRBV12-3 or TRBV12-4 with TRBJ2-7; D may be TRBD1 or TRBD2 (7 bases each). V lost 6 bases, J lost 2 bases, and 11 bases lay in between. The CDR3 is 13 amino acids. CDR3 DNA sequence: TGTGCCAGCAGGCAGGGGGGGACCTACGAGCAGTACTTC. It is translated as CASRQGGTYEQYF.

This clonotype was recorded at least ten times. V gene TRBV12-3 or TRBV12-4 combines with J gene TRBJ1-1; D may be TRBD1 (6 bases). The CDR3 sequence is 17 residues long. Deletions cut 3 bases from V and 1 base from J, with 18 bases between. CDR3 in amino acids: CASSLDSSAGANTEAFF. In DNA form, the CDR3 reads TGTGCCAGCAGTTTGGACTCCTCCGCAGGGGCGAACACTGAAGCTTTCTTT.

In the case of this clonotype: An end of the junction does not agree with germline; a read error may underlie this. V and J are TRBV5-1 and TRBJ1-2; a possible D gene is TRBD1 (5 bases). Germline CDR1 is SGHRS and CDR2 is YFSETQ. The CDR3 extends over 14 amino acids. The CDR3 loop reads CASSLGQPNYGYTF. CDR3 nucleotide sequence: TGTGCCAGCAGCTTGGGGCAGCCTAACTATGGCTACACCTTC.

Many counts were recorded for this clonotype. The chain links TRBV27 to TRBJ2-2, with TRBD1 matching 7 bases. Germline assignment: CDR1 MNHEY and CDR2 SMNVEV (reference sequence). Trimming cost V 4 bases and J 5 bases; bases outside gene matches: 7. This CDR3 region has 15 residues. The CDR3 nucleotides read TGTGCCAGCAGTTCTCCGACAGGGCGGACCGGGGAGCTGTTTTTT. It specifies CASSSPTGRTGELFF.

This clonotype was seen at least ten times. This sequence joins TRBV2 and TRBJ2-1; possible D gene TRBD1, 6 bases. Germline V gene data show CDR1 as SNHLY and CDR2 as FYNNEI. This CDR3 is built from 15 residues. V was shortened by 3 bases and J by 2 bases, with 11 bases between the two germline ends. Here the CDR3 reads CASSEQGHPYNEQFF. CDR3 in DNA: TGTGCCAGCAGTGAGCAGGGACATCCCTACAATGAGCAGTTCTTC. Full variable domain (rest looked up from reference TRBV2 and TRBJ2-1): EPEVTQTPSHQVTQMGQEVILRCVPISNHLYFYWYRQILGQKVEFLVSFYNNEISEKSEIFDDQFSVERPDGSNFTLKIRSTKLEDSAMYFCASSEQGHPYNEQFFGPGTRLTVL.

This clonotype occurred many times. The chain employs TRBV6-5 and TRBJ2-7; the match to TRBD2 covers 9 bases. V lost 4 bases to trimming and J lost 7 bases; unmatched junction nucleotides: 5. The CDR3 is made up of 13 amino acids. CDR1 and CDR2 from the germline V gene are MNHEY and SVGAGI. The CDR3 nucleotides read TGTGCCAGCAGTTCCCGCGGGGGGGGAGAGCAGTACTTC. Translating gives CASSSRGGGEQYF.

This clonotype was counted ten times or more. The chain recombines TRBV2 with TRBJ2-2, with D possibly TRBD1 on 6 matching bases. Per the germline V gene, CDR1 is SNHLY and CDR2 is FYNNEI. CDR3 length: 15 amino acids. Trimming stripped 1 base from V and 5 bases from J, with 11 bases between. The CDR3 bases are TGTGCCAGCAGTGAAGTTTGGACAGCAACCGGGGAGCTGTTTTTT. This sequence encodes CASSEVWTATGELFF.

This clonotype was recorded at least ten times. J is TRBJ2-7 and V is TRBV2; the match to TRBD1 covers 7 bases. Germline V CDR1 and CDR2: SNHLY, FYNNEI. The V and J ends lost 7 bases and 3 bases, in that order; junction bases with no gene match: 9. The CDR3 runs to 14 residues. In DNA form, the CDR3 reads TGTGCCAGCACCGACAGGGATTCGTTCTACGAGCAGTACTTC. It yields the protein CASTDRDSFYEQYF.

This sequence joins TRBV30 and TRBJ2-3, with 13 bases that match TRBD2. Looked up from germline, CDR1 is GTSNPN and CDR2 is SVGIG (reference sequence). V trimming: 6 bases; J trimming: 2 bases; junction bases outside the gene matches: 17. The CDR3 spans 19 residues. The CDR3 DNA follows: TGTGCCTGCCTGACGGGCGTACTAGCGGGGGGGACAAACACAGATACGCAGTATTTT. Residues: CACLTGVLAGGTNTDTQYF. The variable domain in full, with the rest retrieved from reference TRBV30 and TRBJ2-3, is SQTIHQWPATLVQPVGSPLSLECTVEGTSNPNLYWYRQAAGRGLQLLFYSVGIGQISSEVPQNLSASRPQDRQFILSSKKLLLSDSGFYLCACLTGVLAGGTNTDTQYFGPGTRLTVL.

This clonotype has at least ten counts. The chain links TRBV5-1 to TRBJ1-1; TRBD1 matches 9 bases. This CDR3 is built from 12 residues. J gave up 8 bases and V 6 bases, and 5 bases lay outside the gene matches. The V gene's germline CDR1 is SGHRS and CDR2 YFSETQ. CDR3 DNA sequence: TGCGCCAGCAACGGACAGGGGCCCGAAGCTTTCTTT. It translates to CASNGQGPEAFF.

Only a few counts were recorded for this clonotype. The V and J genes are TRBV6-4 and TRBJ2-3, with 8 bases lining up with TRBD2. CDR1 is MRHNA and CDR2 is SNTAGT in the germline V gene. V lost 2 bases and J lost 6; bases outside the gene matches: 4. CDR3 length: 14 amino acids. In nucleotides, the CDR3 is TGTGCCAGCAGTGACCGGGGGGGTGTGGATACGCAGTATTTT. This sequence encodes CASSDRGGVDTQYF.

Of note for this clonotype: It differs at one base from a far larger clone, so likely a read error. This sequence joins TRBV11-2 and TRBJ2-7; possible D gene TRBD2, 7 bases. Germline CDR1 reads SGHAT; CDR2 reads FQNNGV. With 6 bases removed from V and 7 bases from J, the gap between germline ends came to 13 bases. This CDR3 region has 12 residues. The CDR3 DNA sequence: TGTGCCAGCAGTTCCGGGGGGCGTGAGCAGTACTTC. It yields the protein CASSSGGREQYF.

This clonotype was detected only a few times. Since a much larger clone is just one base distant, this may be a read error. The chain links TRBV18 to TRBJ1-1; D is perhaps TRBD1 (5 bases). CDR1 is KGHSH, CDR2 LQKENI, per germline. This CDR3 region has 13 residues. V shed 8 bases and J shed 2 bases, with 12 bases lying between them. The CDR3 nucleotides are TGTGCCAGCCCACAGGTAGAAAACACTGAAGCTTTCTTT. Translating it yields CASPQVENTEAFF.

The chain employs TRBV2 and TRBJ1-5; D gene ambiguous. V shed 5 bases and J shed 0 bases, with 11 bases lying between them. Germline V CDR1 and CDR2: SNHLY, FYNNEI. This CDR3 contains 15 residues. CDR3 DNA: TGTGCCAGCAGTTTCACAGAGGGTAGCAATCAGCCCCAGCATTTT. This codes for CASSFTEGSNQPQHF.